This T cell receptor (beta chain) was identified in a study of metastatic and nonmetastatic thyroid tumors. The germline V gene has CDR1 LGHDT and CDR2 YNNKEL (reference sequence). The CDR3 is 15 amino acids. V trimming: 4 bases; J trimming: 4 bases; junction bases outside the gene matches: 9. No patient received treatment before thyroid surgery. TCRdb reprocessed the PCR reads via MiXCR. Found here are about 21,000 clones, approximately 15% of them singletons; the top ten hold about 10%. This clone was detected many times. The TCR comes from a female donor with papillary thyroid cancer or a benign thyroid nodule (not recorded which). Some clones in this sample may be carry-over from other donors' samples. The chain carries TRBV3-1 and TRBJ1-2; 7 bases line up with TRBD1. The sequenced material came from tumor tissue. The CDR3 nucleotides read TGTGCCAGCAGCCTCAGACAGGGATCCCCCTATGGCTACACCTTC. This codes for CASSLRQGSPYGYTF.